This TCR beta chain is from a study of regulatory T cells in long-lasting Graves disease (dated by TCRdb to about 2021). In terms of the full investigation: Newly diagnosed Graves' disease patients had taken antithyroid drugs for less than 3 months. A total of approximately 35 samples underwent TCR sequencing: some 13 from persistent and about 20 from newly diagnosed Graves' disease patients. The study took place in China and was registered as a clinical trial. Persistent Graves' disease patients were compared with newly diagnosed Graves' disease patients by peripheral blood TCR sequencing and RNA sequencing. Summary of the overall study and its limitations: Only the TCR beta chain was sequenced and analyzed. The study examined only peripheral blood because the primary lesion, thyroid tissue, could not be accessed. A larger number of public clonotypes was shared among persistent patients (fewer than 3,000) than among newly diagnosed patients (approximately 1,000). Compared with newly diagnosed patients, persistent Graves' disease patients had lower TCR Shannon entropy and fewer highly expanded clones, which suggests clonal expansion. The authors acknowledged the small sample size as a limitation that may reduce accuracy. TRBV28, TRBJ1-2 and TRBJ2-5 were preferentially used in persistent disease, while TRBV20-1 and TRBJ2-1 were favored in newly diagnosed disease.

Interpreted using the paper, the time point label stands for: newly diagnosed GD, antithyroid drugs for less than 3 months. RNA was extracted from PBMCs in TRIzol for both TCR sequencing and RNA sequencing. The diagnosis of Graves' disease followed American Thyroid Association guidelines. Patients for the study were recruited at an endocrinology department in Xi'an, China. Each patient gave 8.5 to 9.5 milliliters of peripheral blood, collected in an EDTA anticoagulant tube. Ficoll Paque Plus density gradient separation was used to isolate PBMCs, and no further T cell sorting was done. An Agilent 2100 Bioanalyzer and agarose gel were used to check RNA quality, and a NanoDrop 2000 was used to measure RNA concentration. Receptor amplification or capture employed multiplex PCR. The data were produced on an Illumina HiSeq 4000. iRepertoire HTBI primers and Arm-PCR amplification of CDR3 regions were used to construct TCR beta libraries. Before sequencing, the PCR products underwent gel purification. In the source study's methods: Across samples, approximately 68 TRBV and 15 or so TRBJ segments were identified and used for gene usage analysis of CDR3 amino acid clonotypes. Filtered high-quality paired reads were merged into contigs using COPE and FqMerger. BLAST was used to align contigs to IMGT TRBV, TRBD and TRBJ reference genes, and CDR3 was defined according to IMGT. Any clonotype with a frequency above 0.1% was counted as a highly expanded clone. Shannon entropy was used to measure repertoire diversity, and the Gini coefficient was used to measure V-J evenness. Public clonotypes were defined as clonotypes shared by more than one individual. TCRdb reran the public reads through fastp at Q25 and MiXCR, keeping productive beta chains. Each entry is one CDR3 protein sequence, shown with its most common DNA and genes. Clone size and V and J calls follow TCRdb, not the original study. This sample holds hundreds of thousands of distinct CDR3 sequences; around 11% were observed only once. The ten largest clonotypes hold around 10% of the sample.

The CDR3 runs 13 amino acids, cysteine and phenylalanine included. Of the read, only the CDR3 DNA is kept; its 39 bases are in frame from base 1. The germline ends are 13 bases apart after V is trimmed by 6 bases and J by 4 bases. CDR1 and CDR2 are drawn from the germline V gene: SNHLY, FYNNEI. About this clonotype: No cognate antigen has been identified for it. This may stem from a read error, because a much larger clone lies one nucleotide away.

This sample also belongs to another study, concerning T cells in Graves' hyperthyroidism and ophthalmopathy. The second source states: Stable Graves' hyperthyroidism was defined as no progression to ophthalmopathy during 18 months of follow-up. Hyperthyroidism patients were aged 18 to 65 years and newly diagnosed, with disease duration of less than 2 months. Any patient with an uncontrolled infection, another autoimmune disease, pregnancy or lactation was excluded. Diagnoses relied on clinical symptoms, serum thyroxine and TRAb, thyroid ultrasound and orbital computed tomography. A first-round RT-PCR of the TCR CDR3 used the HTBI primer set with the Qiagen OneStep RT-PCR kit. Most expanded thyroid clonotypes (frequency above 0.001) were also found in blood, which suggests that blood repertoires may mirror thyroid immune responses. Ophthalmopathy was separated from stable hyperthyroidism by a 13 V-J signature model, with just over 85% sensitivity and around 81% specificity obtained in cross-validation and 80%/75% obtained in testing. In validation, the model predicted progression to ophthalmopathy with around 71% sensitivity and approximately 72% specificity, a median of around 6.6 months before onset. To identify distinguishing TCR V-J signatures, a discovery cohort of 100 or so patients was used, comprising 43 with Graves' ophthalmopathy and 57 with stable Graves' hyperthyroidism. Prospective prediction of ophthalmopathy was tested in an independent validation cohort of fewer than 20 hyperthyroidism patients and roughly 16 patients who later progressed to ophthalmopathy. For training and testing, the roughly 100 patients in the discovery cohort were randomly divided in a 7:3 ratio. Thyroid tissue and blood T-cell repertoires from about six Graves' hyperthyroidism patients were also compared in the study. After sampling, hyperthyroidism patients received methimazole starting at 30 mg daily, and ophthalmopathy patients received high-dose intravenous methylprednisolone. A second multiplex PCR round built the libraries, followed by size selection and purification. Libraries were sequenced paired-end with 100 bp reads on an Illumina HiSeq2000. Raw data were processed with SOAPnuke, discarding reads with adapters, uncalled bases, mean Phred below 15, or no exact constant-primer or identifier match. COPE v1.2.5 was used to merge high-quality paired reads, and clonotypes were defined as unique nucleotide sequences. Clonotypes were aligned to IMGT TRBV, TRBD and TRBJ reference segments using MiTCR v1.1. Only V-J combinations with frequency above 0.0001, covering about 99% of repertoires, were analysed. A TCS score was defined as the ratio between F50 (clonal expansion) and ExV (chaos), using BLOSUM62-based TCRdist between CDR3 peptides within each V-J. Welch's t-statistics and random forest reduced 500 to 550 V-J features to about 13, which were used in a naive Bayes classifier (R e1071). No statistical method was used to set the sample size in advance, and investigators knew the group allocation. TCR Vbeta CDR3 sequencing of 130 to 150 peripheral blood samples (about 45 ophthalmopathy, about 75 hyperthyroidism and approximately 17 progressor patients) is reported in the paper.

Sequencing used peripheral blood mononuclear cells (PBMCs), obtained at new diagnosis, from a patient treated with antithyroid drugs. The sequence was collected from a woman in her 30s with Graves disease. Donor details come from another sample of the same person, matched by shared clones. The sequence links TRBV2 to TRBJ2-7; the D gene is possibly TRBD2, with 5 bases matching. In nucleotides, the sequence is TGTGCCAGCAGGCCGAGCGGCCCATACGAGCAGTACTTC. Translated, it gives CASRPSGPYEQYF.